Below, one TCR beta chain is given with its context. The record originates from a study of T cell responses to AZD1222 COVID-19 vaccine. TCRdb's table, derived via immunoSEQ multiplex PCR, lists solely in-frame clones and lacks some. The table lists 75,000 to 100,000 clones, approximately 90% of them singletons. Germline V gene data show CDR1 as SGHDN and CDR2 as FVKESK. The V end lost 1 base, the J end lost 4 bases, and 10 bases lay between the germline ends. CDR3 length: 14 amino acids. The sequence was obtained from an adult in good health. The sample was peripheral blood, taken on day 0 of AZD1222 vaccination. The chain is built from TRBV14 and TRBJ1-1; D remains ambiguous. CDR3 loop: CASSQVRGGTEAFF. The CDR3 DNA is TGTGCCAGCAGCCAAGTTCGGGGTGGCACTGAAGCTTTCTTT.